Listed below are T cell receptor beta chains from one sample, sequenced in a study of T and B cells in COVID-19 patients. TCRdb re-derived calls from the multiplex PCR reads in MiXCR, one entry per CDR3 protein. The data contain around 1,200 distinct CDR3 sequences, around a fifth of them singletons. Sequenced material: blood. These receptors were taken from a human donor with active COVID-19. The CDR3 runs from the conserved cysteine through the conserved F or W. D genes are given only for firm matches. Size values are once, few and many counts, or a class for expanded clones, and some rows have none.

V gene: TRBV19; D gene: TRBD1; clone size: large; J gene: TRBJ2-6; CDR3 DNA: TGTGCCAGTAGTCCGGGACAGGGTATCTCTGGGGCCAACGTCCTGACTTTC; CDR3 protein: CASSPGQGISGANVLTF
V gene: TRBV10-3; D gene: -; clone size: medium-sized; J gene: TRBJ2-1; CDR3 DNA: TGTGCCATCAGTGAGCCACCCGCAGGGGCCCGGGAGCAGTTCTTC; CDR3 protein: CAISEPPAGAREQFF
V gene: TRBV6-5; D gene: -; clone size: large; J gene: TRBJ2-2; CDR3 DNA: TGTGCCAGCAGTACAGGACTACCGAACACCGGGGAGCTGTTTTTT; CDR3 protein: CASSTGLPNTGELFF
V gene: TRBV13; D gene: -; clone size: medium-sized; J gene: TRBJ1-1; CDR3 DNA: TGTGCCAGCAGCTTAGTTGGGGAGAACACTGAAGCTTTCTTT; CDR3 protein: CASSLVGENTEAFF
V gene: TRBV29-1; D gene: -; clone size: once; J gene: TRBJ2-7; CDR3 DNA: TGCAGCGTTGTGGGCGACGAGCAGTACTTC; CDR3 protein: CSVVGDEQYF
V gene: TRBV4-2; D gene: -; clone size: few; J gene: TRBJ1-4; CDR3 DNA: TGTGCCAGCAGCCAAGATGTAAAGGGATATGAAAAACTGTTTTTT; CDR3 protein: CASSQDVKGYEKLFF
V gene: TRBV7-6; D gene: TRBD2; clone size: -; J gene: TRBJ2-2; CDR3 DNA: TGTGCCATCAGCTTCAGCCGAGGGACTAGCGTCAACACCGGGGAGCTGTTTTTT; CDR3 protein: CAISFSRGTSVNTGELFF
V gene: TRBV27; D gene: TRBD2; clone size: large; J gene: TRBJ2-1; CDR3 DNA: TGTGCCAGCAGTTTGGGAGGGCTAGGGAACAATGAGCAGTTCTTC; CDR3 protein: CASSLGGLGNNEQFF
V gene: TRBV20-1; D gene: -; clone size: medium-sized; J gene: TRBJ2-1; CDR3 DNA: TGCAGTGCTACGCAAGGCATATCCTACAATGAGCAGTTCTTC; CDR3 protein: CSATQGISYNEQFF
V gene: TRBV18; D gene: -; clone size: large; J gene: TRBJ2-6; CDR3 DNA: TGTGCCAGCTCACCAGTACCCTTGGGGGCCAACGTCCTGACTTTC; CDR3 protein: CASSPVPLGANVLTF
V gene: TRBV6-2/TRBV6-3; D gene: TRBD2; clone size: -; J gene: TRBJ2-5; CDR3 DNA: TGTGCAAGCAGACGATCCGGGACTAGCGGGAGACTTGAGACCCAGTACTTC; CDR3 protein: CASRRSGTSGRLETQYF
V gene: TRBV24-1; D gene: -; clone size: -; J gene: TRBJ1-1; CDR3 DNA: TGTGCCACCAAGGGAGCGAACACTGAAGCTTTCTTT; CDR3 protein: CATKGANTEAFF
V gene: TRBV5-1; D gene: -; clone size: -; J gene: TRBJ2-3; CDR3 DNA: TGCGCCAGCAGCTTGGTACTGGATACGCAGTATTTT; CDR3 protein: CASSLVLDTQYF
V gene: TRBV4-1; D gene: TRBD2; clone size: -; J gene: TRBJ2-1; CDR3 DNA: TGCGCCAGCAGCCAGGGACTAGCGGGAGATTTCAATGAGCAGTTCTTC; CDR3 protein: CASSQGLAGDFNEQFF
V gene: TRBV24-1; D gene: -; clone size: -; J gene: TRBJ2-3; CDR3 DNA: TGTGCCACCGAGAAAGCGGGCGGCACAGATACGCAGTATTTT; CDR3 protein: CATEKAGGTDTQYF
V gene: TRBV5-6; D gene: -; clone size: large; J gene: TRBJ1-4; CDR3 DNA: TGTGCCAGCAGCCCGACAGTCTACGAAAAACTGTTTTTT; CDR3 protein: CASSPTVYEKLFF
V gene: TRBV5-4; D gene: -; clone size: large; J gene: TRBJ2-1; CDR3 DNA: TGTGCCAGCAGCTTTTACCTAGGGACGTACAATGAGCAGTTCTTC; CDR3 protein: CASSFYLGTYNEQFF
V gene: TRBV20-1; D gene: -; clone size: -; J gene: TRBJ1-2; CDR3 DNA: TGCAGTGCTAGAGTAGTCAGGGGAGGATATGGCTACACCTTC; CDR3 protein: CSARVVRGGYGYTF
V gene: TRBV7-9; D gene: -; clone size: medium-sized; J gene: TRBJ1-1; CDR3 DNA: TGTGCCAGCAGCTTAGTGGCAGGGACTGAAGCTTTCTTT; CDR3 protein: CASSLVAGTEAFF
V gene: TRBV6-1; D gene: -; clone size: large; J gene: TRBJ2-4; CDR3 DNA: TGTGCCACCCATGAGGGGTACAAAAACATTCAGTACTTC; CDR3 protein: CATHEGYKNIQYF
V gene: TRBV6-1; D gene: -; clone size: medium-sized; J gene: TRBJ1-5; CDR3 DNA: TGTGCCAGCAGTGAAGCGCCCAATCAGCCCCAGCATTTT; CDR3 protein: CASSEAPNQPQHF
V gene: TRBV30; D gene: TRBD2; clone size: few; J gene: TRBJ2-7; CDR3 DNA: TGTGCCTGGAGGGCCGGGGGCACAAAGACTAGCGGTCCCTACGAGCAGTACTTC; CDR3 protein: CAWRAGGTKTSGPYEQYF
V gene: TRBV11-2; D gene: -; clone size: medium-sized; J gene: TRBJ2-7; CDR3 DNA: TGTGCCAGCAGCCCCCAGGAGGTGGAGCAGTACTTC; CDR3 protein: CASSPQEVEQYF
V gene: TRBV20-1; D gene: -; clone size: -; J gene: TRBJ2-1; CDR3 DNA: TGCAGTGCTAGAGATTACAATGAGCAGTTCTTC; CDR3 protein: CSARDYNEQFF
V gene: TRBV20-1; D gene: TRBD1; clone size: -; J gene: TRBJ1-2; CDR3 DNA: TGCAGTGCTTTCGGACAGGGCGGGGGCGCTAACTATGGCCACACCTTC; CDR3 protein: CSAFGQGGGANYGHTF
V gene: TRBV6-5; D gene: TRBD1; clone size: large; J gene: TRBJ2-7; CDR3 DNA: TGTGCCAGCAGCCCGGGGTGGACAGGGAGAGACGAGCAGTACTTC; CDR3 protein: CASSPGWTGRDEQYF
V gene: TRBV27; D gene: -; clone size: medium-sized; J gene: TRBJ1-1; CDR3 DNA: TGTGCCAGCAGGAACAGGGCGAACACTGAAGCTTTCTTT; CDR3 protein: CASRNRANTEAFF
V gene: TRBV11-1; D gene: -; clone size: -; J gene: TRBJ1-2; CDR3 DNA: TGTGCCACCTCGGGGGGGAGCGAAACGGGGTTCTATGGCTACACCTTC; CDR3 protein: CATSGGSETGFYGYTF
V gene: TRBV5-4; D gene: -; clone size: medium-sized; J gene: TRBJ2-1; CDR3 DNA: TGTGCCAGCAGCCCCCGGGTTAGGACCTACAATGAGCAGTTCTTC; CDR3 protein: CASSPRVRTYNEQFF
V gene: TRBV6-1; D gene: -; clone size: large; J gene: TRBJ2-5; CDR3 DNA: TGTGCCAGCAGTGAAGCCTCACTGTACACCCAGTACTTC; CDR3 protein: CASSEASLYTQYF
V gene: TRBV7-2; D gene: TRBD2; clone size: medium-sized; J gene: TRBJ2-5; CDR3 DNA: TGTGCCAGCAGCCCGCGGGGGGAGGAGACCCAGTACTTC; CDR3 protein: CASSPRGEETQYF